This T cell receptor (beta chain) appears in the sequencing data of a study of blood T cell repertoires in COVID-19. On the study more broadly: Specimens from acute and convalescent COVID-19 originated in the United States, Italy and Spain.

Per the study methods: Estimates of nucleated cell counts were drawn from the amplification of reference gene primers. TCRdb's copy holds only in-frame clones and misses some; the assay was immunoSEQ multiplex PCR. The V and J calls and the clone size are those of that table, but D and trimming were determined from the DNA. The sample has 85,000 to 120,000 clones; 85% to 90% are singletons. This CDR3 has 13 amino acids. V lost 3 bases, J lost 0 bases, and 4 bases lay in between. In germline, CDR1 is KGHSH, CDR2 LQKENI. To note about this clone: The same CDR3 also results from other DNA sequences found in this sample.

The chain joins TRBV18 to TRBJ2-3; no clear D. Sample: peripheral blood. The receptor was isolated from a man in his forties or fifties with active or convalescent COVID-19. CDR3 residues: CASSPPSTDTQYF. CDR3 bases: TGTGCCAGCTCACCTCCAAGCACAGATACGCAGTATTTT.